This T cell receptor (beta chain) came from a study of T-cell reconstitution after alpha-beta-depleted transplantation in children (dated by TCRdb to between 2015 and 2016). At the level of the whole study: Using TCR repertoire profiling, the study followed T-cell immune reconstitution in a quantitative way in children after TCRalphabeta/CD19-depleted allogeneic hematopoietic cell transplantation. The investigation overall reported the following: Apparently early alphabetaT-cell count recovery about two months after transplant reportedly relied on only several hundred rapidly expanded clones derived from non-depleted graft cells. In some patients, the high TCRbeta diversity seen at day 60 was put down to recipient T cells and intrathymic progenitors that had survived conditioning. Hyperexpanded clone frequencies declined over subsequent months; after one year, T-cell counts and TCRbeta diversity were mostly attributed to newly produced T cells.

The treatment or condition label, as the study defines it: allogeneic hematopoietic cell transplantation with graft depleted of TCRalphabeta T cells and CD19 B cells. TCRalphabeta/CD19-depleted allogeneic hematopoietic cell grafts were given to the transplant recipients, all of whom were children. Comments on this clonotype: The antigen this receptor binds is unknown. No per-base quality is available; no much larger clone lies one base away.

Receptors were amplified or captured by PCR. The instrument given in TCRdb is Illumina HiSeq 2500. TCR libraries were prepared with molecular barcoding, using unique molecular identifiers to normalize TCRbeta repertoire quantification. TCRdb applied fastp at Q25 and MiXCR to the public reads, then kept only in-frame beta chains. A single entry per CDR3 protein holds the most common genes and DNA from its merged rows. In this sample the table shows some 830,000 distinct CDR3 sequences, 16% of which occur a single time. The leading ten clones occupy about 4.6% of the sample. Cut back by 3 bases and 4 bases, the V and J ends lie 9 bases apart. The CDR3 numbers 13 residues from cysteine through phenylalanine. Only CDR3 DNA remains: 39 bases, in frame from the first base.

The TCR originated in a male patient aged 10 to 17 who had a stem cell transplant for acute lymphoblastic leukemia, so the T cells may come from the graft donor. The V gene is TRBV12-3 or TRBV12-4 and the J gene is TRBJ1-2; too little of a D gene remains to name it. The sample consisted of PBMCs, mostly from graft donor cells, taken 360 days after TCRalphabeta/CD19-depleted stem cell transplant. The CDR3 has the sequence CASSFSQPYGYTF. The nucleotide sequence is TGTGCCAGCAGTTTCAGCCAGCCCTATGGCTACACCTTC.